The rows below give T cell receptor beta chains drawn from one sample of a study of tumor-infiltrating lymphocytes in localized non-small cell lung cancer. Libraries were prepared by immunoSEQ multiplex PCR; TCRdb keeps only in-frame clonotypes and omits some of them. Of roughly 12,000 clones in the sample, about 86% were seen once. The sequencing sample was made of uninvolved lung tissue not adjacent to the tumor. The receptor set was obtained from a human donor with non-small cell lung cancer. CDR3s include the opening cysteine and the closing phenylalanine or tryptophan. The order of the fields is D gene, CDR3 length, J gene, V gene, clone size, CDR3 DNA, CDR3 protein. D genes are given only for firm matches. The size of a clone is reported for some rows only, either as once, few or many, or as a class for expanded clones.

>TRBD2|15|TRBJ2-1|TRBV4-1|NA
TGCGCCAGCAGCCAGGGTCTAGCGGGGGCTAATGAGCAGTTCTTC
CASSQGLAGANEQFF
>NA|13|TRBJ1-2|TRBV11-1|NA
TGTGCCAGCAGCAGGCCAGCGGGATATGGCTACACCTTC
CASSRPAGYGYTF
>NA|17|TRBJ1-1|TRBV18|NA
TGTGCCAGCTCAACCACCCCTCGGCCAGACAGAACCACTGAAGCTTTCTTT
CASSTTPRPDRTTEAFF
>TRBD2|15|TRBJ2-5|TRBV6-1|NA
TGTGCCAGCAGTGAACTAGCGGGGGGGCCAGAGACCCAGTACTTC
CASSELAGGPETQYF
>NA|15|TRBJ1-3|TRBV5-6|NA
TGTGCCAGCAGCTTAAGGGGTCCCTCTGGAAACACCATATATTTT
CASSLRGPSGNTIYF
>NA|15|TRBJ1-2|TRBV4-3|NA
TGCGCCAGCAGCCAAGATCTTGGACTGGGCTATGGCTACACCTTC
CASSQDLGLGYGYTF
>TRBD1|13|TRBJ2-4|TRBV6-1|NA
TGTGCCAGCCGGGGACAGGCCAAAAACATTCAGTACTTC
CASRGQAKNIQYF
>NA|13|TRBJ1-1|TRBV27|NA
TGTGCCAGCAGTTTAAGACAGAACACTGAAGCTTTCTTT
CASSLRQNTEAFF
>TRBD1|11|TRBJ1-2|TRBV29-1|NA
TGCAGCGTGGGACAGGGGGGAGGCTACACCTTC
CSVGQGGGYTF
>TRBD1|15|TRBJ1-2|TRBV11-2|NA
TGTGCCAGCAGCTCGGACCGGGACAGCCTCTATGGCTACACCTTC
CASSSDRDSLYGYTF
>TRBD1|15|TRBJ2-7|TRBV5-1|NA
TGCGCCAGCAGCGCCCCCGGGACAGGGGTCTACGAGCAGTACTTC
CASSAPGTGVYEQYF
>TRBD1|14|TRBJ2-1|TRBV7-3|NA
TGTGCCAGCAGCATAGGACAGGGGGCAAATGAGCAGTTCTTC
CASSIGQGANEQFF
>NA|15|TRBJ2-2|TRBV6-5|NA
TGTGCCAGCAGCCTACAGGGCCTCCAGGCCGGGGAGCTGTTTTTT
CASSLQGLQAGELFF
>NA|14|TRBJ1-1|TRBV11-3|NA
TGTGCCAGCAGCTTAGGGGGCAGAAACACTGAAGCTTTCTTT
CASSLGGRNTEAFF
>TRBD2|15|TRBJ2-1|TRBV29-1|NA
TGCAGCGTTGAAGTGACTAGCGGGGGGCCCAATGAGCAGTTCTTC
CSVEVTSGGPNEQFF
>NA|14|TRBJ2-7|TRBV7-8|medium-sized
TGTGCCAGCAGCCAAGGTATCGTCTCCTACGAGCAGTACTTC
CASSQGIVSYEQYF
>TRBD1|13|TRBJ2-7|TRBV30|NA
TGTGCCTGGATGGGGCAGGGGGCGTGGGAGCAGTACTTC
CAWMGQGAWEQYF
>TRBD1|16|TRBJ2-5|TRBV6-1|NA
TGTGCCAGCAGTGCTTTACCGGGACAGGGGGCACAGACCCAGTACTTC
CASSALPGQGAQTQYF
>NA|15|TRBJ2-4|TRBV11-2|few
TGTGCCAGCAGCTTAGTGGCACTGGCCAAAAACATTCAGTACTTC
CASSLVALAKNIQYF
>NA|16|TRBJ2-1|TRBV4-3|NA
TGCGCCAGCAGCCAATCATTGGGGGGTAGCTACAATGAGCAGTTCTTC
CASSQSLGGSYNEQFF
>NA|16|TRBJ2-7|TRBV9|NA
TGTGCCAGCAGCGTAGCGGGGGGCGCGACTAGCCGCGAGCAGTACTTC
CASSVAGGATSREQYF
>NA|13|TRBJ1-2|TRBV13|NA
TGTGCCAGCAGCTTAGGGACCGAGGATGGCTACACCTTC
CASSLGTEDGYTF
>TRBD1|13|TRBJ1-5|TRBV19|NA
TGTGCCAGCGACAGGGGAAGCAATCAGCCCCAGCATTTT
CASDRGSNQPQHF
>NA|13|TRBJ1-1|TRBV7-8|NA
TGTGCCAGCAGCTTAGCCGGGAACACTGAAGCTTTCTTT
CASSLAGNTEAFF
>NA|13|TRBJ1-1|TRBV6-6|NA
TGTGCCAGCAGCCCCGATTGGCCGCCTGAAGCTTTCTTT
CASSPDWPPEAFF
>NA|15|TRBJ2-2|TRBV9|NA
TGTGCCAGCAGCGCCACCGGGGGAAGTACCGGGGAGCTGTTTTTT
CASSATGGSTGELFF
>NA|14|TRBJ1-4|TRBV30|NA
TGTGCCTGGAGTTCCACATATAAGACAGAAAAACTGTTTTTT
CAWSSTYKTEKLFF
>NA|15|TRBJ1-2|TRBV30|NA
TGTGCCTGGAGGGGCGGCAGCGTTTTCTCCTATGGCTACACCTTC
CAWRGGSVFSYGYTF
>TRBD2|13|TRBJ2-1|TRBV14|NA
TGTGCCAGCAGCCAAGATCTAGCGGCTGAGCAGTTCTTC
CASSQDLAAEQFF
>TRBD2|14|TRBJ2-1|TRBV7-3|NA
TGTGCCAGCAGCCCTAGCGGGGGGGCAGGCGAGCAGTTCTTC
CASSPSGGAGEQFF
>NA|15|TRBJ1-6|TRBV5-1|few
TGCGCCAGCAGGTGGGGGACTTATGCTAATTCACCCCTCCACTTT
CASRWGTYANSPLHF
>NA|14|TRBJ1-1|TRBV19|NA
TGTGCCAGTAGTCCTCTGGCTTTGAACACTGAAGCTTTCTTT
CASSPLALNTEAFF
>NA|13|TRBJ1-6|TRBV30|NA
TGTGCCTGGAAGGAACTATATAATTCACCCCTCCACTTT
CAWKELYNSPLHF
>NA|13|TRBJ1-4|TRBV7-9|NA
TGTGCCAGCAGCCTGGCCGGGTTGGGAAAACTGTTTTTT
CASSLAGLGKLFF
>NA|16|TRBJ2-3|TRBV7-8|few
TGTGCCAGCAGCTTAGACTCAGGGTACCTCACAGATACGCAGTATTTT
CASSLDSGYLTDTQYF
>NA|13|TRBJ2-3|TRBV18|NA
TGTGCCAGCTCCCGGGACTCCACAGATACGCAGTATTTT
CASSRDSTDTQYF
>NA|13|TRBJ2-7|TRBV30|NA
TGTGCCTGGAGTGCTACGGGCTCCTACGAGCAGTACTTC
CAWSATGSYEQYF
>NA|13|TRBJ1-6|TRBV11-3|NA
TGTGCCAGCAGCTTAGGGGGGCGGTCACCCCTCCACTTT
CASSLGGRSPLHF
>TRBD1|17|TRBJ1-4|TRBV2|NA
TGTGCCAGCAGGATGGACAGGTCCCTCACAACTAATGAAAAACTGTTTTTT
CASRMDRSLTTNEKLFF
>TRBD1|13|TRBJ1-2|TRBV9|few
TGTGCCAGCAGCGTAGGACAGGGAGATGGCTACACCTTC
CASSVGQGDGYTF
>TRBD1|14|TRBJ1-2|TRBV6-5|NA
TGTGCCAGCAGCAGACAGGGGAAGGGCTATGGCTACACCTTC
CASSRQGKGYGYTF
>NA|12|TRBJ1-1|TRBV11-2|NA
TGTGCCAGCAGCCTCGGGTGGACTGAAGCTTTCTTT
CASSLGWTEAFF
>NA|14|TRBJ2-7|TRBV7-9|NA
TGTGCCAGCAGCCAAAGCCAGATCTCCTACGAGCAGTACTTC
CASSQSQISYEQYF
>NA|13|TRBJ2-5|TRBV18|NA
NA
CASSPATFGAQYF
>NA|15|TRBJ1-4|TRBV7-9|NA
TGTGCCAGCAGCTTAACTGTGGGGGCTGGGGAAAAACTGTTTTTT
CASSLTVGAGEKLFF
>NA|14|TRBJ2-7|TRBV5-4|NA
TGTGCCAGCAGCGGCCCGGGGGCCCCCTACGAGCAGTACTTC
CASSGPGAPYEQYF
>TRBD2|16|TRBJ2-1|TRBV7-9|few
TGTGCCAGCAGCTGGCCCCGGTTAGCGGGGGGGTTAGAGCAGTTCTTC
CASSWPRLAGGLEQFF
>NA|15|TRBJ2-3|TRBV6-5|NA
TGTGCCAGCAGTTACTCGGTCAGGGGATTTGGTACGCAGTATTTT
CASSYSVRGFGTQYF
>NA|15|TRBJ2-7|TRBV5-1|few
TGCGCCAGCAGCTATATAGGGGACTTTACCTACGAGCAGTACTTC
CASSYIGDFTYEQYF
>NA|14|TRBJ2-5|TRBV5-1|NA
TGCGCCAGCAGCTTGGTTAGGGGCCAAGAGACCCAGTACTTC
CASSLVRGQETQYF
>TRBD1|13|TRBJ1-1|TRBV6-1|NA
TGTGCCAGCATTCTCACAGGGGGCACTGAAGCTTTCTTT
CASILTGGTEAFF
>NA|16|TRBJ1-4|TRBV5-1|NA
TGCGCCAGCAGCGTGGGCGCAGGTCTTTCTAATGAAAAACTGTTTTTT
CASSVGAGLSNEKLFF
>NA|14|TRBJ1-6|TRBV7-6|NA
TGTGCCAGCAGCTTACGACGGGAAAATTCACCCCTCCACTTT
CASSLRRENSPLHF
>NA|13|TRBJ1-3|TRBV6-6|NA
TGTGCCAGCAGCCATATTGTCGGAAACACCATATATTTT
CASSHIVGNTIYF
>NA|13|TRBJ2-5|TRBV5-1|NA
TGCGCCAGCAGCTTGATGCCCGGGGAGACCCAGTACTTC
CASSLMPGETQYF
>NA|11|TRBJ2-1|TRBV7-9|NA
TGTGCCAGCACAACGGGGAATGAGCAGTTCTTC
CASTTGNEQFF
>NA|12|TRBJ2-7|TRBV18|NA
TGTGCCAGCTCCGAGAACAGCTACGAGCAGTACTTC
CASSENSYEQYF
>NA|14|TRBJ2-7|TRBV5-4|NA
TGTGCCAGCACCATTGGACTGCAGGGTTACGAGCAGTACTTC
CASTIGLQGYEQYF